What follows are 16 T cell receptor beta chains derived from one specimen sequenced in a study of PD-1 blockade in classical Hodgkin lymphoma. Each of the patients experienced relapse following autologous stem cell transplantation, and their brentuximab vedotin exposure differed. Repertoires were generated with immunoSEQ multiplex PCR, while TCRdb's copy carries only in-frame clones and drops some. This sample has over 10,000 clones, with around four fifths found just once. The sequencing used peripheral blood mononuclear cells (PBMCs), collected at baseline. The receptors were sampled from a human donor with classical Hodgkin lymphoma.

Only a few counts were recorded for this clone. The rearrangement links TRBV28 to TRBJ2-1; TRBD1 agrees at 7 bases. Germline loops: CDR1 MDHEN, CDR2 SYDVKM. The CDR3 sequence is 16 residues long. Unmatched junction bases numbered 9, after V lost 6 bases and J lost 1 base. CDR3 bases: TGTGCCAGCAGCTGGGAGACAGGGACGTCCTACAATGAGCAGTTCTTC. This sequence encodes CASSWETGTSYNEQFF.

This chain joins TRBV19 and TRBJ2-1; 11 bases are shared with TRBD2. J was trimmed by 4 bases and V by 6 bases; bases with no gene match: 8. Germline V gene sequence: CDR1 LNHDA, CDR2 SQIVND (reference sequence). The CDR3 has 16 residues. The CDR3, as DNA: TGTGCCAGTAGCCGAACGGGGACTAGCGGTTACAATGAGCAGTTCTTC. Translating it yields CASSRTGTSGYNEQFF.

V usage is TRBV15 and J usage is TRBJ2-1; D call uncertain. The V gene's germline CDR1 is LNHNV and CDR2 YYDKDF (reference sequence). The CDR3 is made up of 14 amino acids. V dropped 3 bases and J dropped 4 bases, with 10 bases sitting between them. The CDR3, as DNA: TGTGCCACCAGCAGCGGGCGGATGTACAATGAGCAGTTCTTC. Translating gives CATSSGRMYNEQFF.

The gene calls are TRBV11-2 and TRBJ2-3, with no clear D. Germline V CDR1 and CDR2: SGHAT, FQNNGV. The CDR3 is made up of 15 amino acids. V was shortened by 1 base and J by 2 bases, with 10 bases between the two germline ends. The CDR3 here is CASSLVGYITDTQYF. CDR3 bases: TGTGCCAGCAGCTTAGTCGGGTATATCACAGATACGCAGTATTTT.

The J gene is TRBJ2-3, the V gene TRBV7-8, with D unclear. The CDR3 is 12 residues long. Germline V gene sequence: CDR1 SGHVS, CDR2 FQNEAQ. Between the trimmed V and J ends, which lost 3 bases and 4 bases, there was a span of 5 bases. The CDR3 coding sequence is TGTGCCAGCAGCTTCTCGTCAGATACGCAGTATTTT. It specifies CASSFSSDTQYF.

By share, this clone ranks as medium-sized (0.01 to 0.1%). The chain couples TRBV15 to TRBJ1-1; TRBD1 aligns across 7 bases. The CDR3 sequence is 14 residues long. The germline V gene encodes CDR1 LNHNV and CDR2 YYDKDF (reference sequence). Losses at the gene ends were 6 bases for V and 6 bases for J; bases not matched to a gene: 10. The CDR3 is CATRSDRVGPEAFF. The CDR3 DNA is TGTGCCACCAGGTCCGACAGGGTCGGCCCTGAAGCTTTCTTT.

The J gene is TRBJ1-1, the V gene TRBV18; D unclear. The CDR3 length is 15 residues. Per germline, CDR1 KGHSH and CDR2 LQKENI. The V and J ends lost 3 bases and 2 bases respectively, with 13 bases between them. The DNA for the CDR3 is TGTGCCAGCTCACCCCGAACGGCGGGAAACACTGAAGCTTTCTTT. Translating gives CASSPRTAGNTEAFF.

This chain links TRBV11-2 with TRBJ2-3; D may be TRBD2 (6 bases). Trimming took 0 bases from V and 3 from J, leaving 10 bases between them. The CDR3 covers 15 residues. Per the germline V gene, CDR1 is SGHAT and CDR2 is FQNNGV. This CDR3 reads CASSLDGSRTDTQYF. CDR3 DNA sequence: TGTGCCAGCAGCTTAGACGGGAGTCGGACAGATACGCAGTATTTT.

The CDR3 region is CASIGTDHSGNTIYF. The CDR3 DNA reads TGTGCCAGTATAGGGACGGACCACTCTGGAAACACCATATATTTT. The V and J genes are TRBV19 and TRBJ1-3, with a weak D call TRBD1 (5 bases). CDR3 size: 15 residues. The V end was cut by 7 bases, the J end by 0 bases, with 13 bases between. Germline assignment: CDR1 LNHDA and CDR2 SQIVND (reference sequence).

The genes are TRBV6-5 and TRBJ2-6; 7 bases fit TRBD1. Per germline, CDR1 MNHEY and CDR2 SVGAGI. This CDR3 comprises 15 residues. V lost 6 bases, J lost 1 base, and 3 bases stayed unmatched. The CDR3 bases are TGTGCCAGCAGCGACAGGGAATCTGGGGCCAACGTCCTGACTTTC. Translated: CASSDRESGANVLTF.

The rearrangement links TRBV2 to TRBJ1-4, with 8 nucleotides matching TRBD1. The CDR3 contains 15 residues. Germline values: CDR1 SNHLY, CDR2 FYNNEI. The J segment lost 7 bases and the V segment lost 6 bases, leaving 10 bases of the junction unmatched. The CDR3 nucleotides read TGTGCCAGCAGCGCCGACAGGGGTAGTGGTGAAAAACTGTTTTTT. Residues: CASSADRGSGEKLFF.

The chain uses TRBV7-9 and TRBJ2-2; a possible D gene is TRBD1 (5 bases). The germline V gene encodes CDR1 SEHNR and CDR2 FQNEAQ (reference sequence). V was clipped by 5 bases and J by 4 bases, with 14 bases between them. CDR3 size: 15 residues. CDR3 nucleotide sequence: TGTGCCAGCAGCGACAAAGGGGTTGTCACCGGGGAGCTGTTTTTT. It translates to CASSDKGVVTGELFF.

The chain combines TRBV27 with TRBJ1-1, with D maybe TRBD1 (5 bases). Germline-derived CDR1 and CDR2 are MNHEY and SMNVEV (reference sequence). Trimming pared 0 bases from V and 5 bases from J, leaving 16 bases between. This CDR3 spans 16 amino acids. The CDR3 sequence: CASSLSLVAGRTEAFF. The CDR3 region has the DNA TGTGCCAGCAGTTTATCCCTTGTTGCAGGGAGAACTGAAGCTTTCTTT.

The CDR3 here is CASSSSWGTGDAFF. For the CDR3, the DNA is TGTGCCAGCAGTTCTTCCTGGGGGACAGGGGACGCTTTCTTT. The rearrangement links TRBV6-1 to TRBJ1-1, with 10 nucleotides matching TRBD1. The CDR3 has 14 amino acids. The V segment lost 5 bases and the J segment 11 bases; nucleotides outside the gene matches: 11. Germline V gene sequence: CDR1 MNHNS, CDR2 SASEGT.

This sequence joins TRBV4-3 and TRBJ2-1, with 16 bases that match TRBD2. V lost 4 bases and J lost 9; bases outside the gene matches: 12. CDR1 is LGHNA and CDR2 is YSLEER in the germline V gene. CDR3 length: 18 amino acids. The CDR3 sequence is CASSPGTSGRVGGGEQFF. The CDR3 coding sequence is TGCGCCAGCAGCCCGGGGACTAGCGGGAGGGTGGGAGGGGGTGAGCAGTTCTTC.

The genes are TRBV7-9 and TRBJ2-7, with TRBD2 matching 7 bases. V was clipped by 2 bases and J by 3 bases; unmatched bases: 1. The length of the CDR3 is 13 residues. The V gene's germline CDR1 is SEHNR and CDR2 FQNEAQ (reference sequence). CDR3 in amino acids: CASSLLADYEQYF. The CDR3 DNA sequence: TGTGCCAGCAGCTTACTAGCGGACTACGAGCAGTACTTC.